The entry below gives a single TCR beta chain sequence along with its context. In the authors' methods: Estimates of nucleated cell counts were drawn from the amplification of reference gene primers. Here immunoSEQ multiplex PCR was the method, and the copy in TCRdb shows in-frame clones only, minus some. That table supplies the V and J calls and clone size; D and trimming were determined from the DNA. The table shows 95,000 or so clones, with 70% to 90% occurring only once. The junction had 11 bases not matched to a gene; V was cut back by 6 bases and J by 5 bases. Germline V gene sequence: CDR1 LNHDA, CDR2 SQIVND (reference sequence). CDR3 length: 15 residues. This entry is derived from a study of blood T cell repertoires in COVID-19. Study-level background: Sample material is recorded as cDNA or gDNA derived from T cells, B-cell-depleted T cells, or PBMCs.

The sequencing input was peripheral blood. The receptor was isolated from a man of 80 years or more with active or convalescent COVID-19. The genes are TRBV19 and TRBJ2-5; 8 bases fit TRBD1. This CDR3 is CASRAQQGVGETQYF. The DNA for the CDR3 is TGTGCCAGTAGGGCCCAACAGGGGGTAGGGGAGACCCAGTACTTC.